This T cell receptor (beta chain) comes out of a study of T cells expressing NK-cell markers. The CDR3 runs 12 residues. One entry per CDR3 protein, without DNA, is what TCRdb gives after re-calling the 5' RACE reads. This sample carries more than 250,000 distinct CDR3 sequences, with approximately 0.39% going to the ten biggest clones. The chain employs TRBV12-3 or TRBV12-4 and TRBJ2-5; checking the TCRdb D call of TRBD2 is not possible without DNA. Material for sequencing was blood T cells: a sorted CD56 or NKG2C T cell subset, CD4+ or CD8+ T cells, or bulk PBMC T cells (not recorded which). The clonotype was recovered from a man between 18 and 29 years old in good health. This chain's CDR3 is CASSATSPTQYF.